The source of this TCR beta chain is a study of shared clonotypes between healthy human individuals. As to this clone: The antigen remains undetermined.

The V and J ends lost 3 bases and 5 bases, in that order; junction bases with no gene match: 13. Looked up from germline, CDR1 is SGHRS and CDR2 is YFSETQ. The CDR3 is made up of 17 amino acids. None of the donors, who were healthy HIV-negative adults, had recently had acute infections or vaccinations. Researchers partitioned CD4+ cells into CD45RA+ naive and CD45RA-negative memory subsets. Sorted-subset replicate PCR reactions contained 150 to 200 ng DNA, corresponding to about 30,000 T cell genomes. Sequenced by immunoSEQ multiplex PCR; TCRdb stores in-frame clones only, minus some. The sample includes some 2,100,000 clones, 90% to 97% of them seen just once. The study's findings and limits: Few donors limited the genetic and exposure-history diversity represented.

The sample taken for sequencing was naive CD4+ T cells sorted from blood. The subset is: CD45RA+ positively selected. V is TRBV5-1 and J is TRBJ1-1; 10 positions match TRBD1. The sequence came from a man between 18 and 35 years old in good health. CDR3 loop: CASSWNPRTGGYTEAFF. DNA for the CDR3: TGCGCCAGCAGCTGGAACCCCAGGACAGGGGGTTATACTGAAGCTTTCTTT.